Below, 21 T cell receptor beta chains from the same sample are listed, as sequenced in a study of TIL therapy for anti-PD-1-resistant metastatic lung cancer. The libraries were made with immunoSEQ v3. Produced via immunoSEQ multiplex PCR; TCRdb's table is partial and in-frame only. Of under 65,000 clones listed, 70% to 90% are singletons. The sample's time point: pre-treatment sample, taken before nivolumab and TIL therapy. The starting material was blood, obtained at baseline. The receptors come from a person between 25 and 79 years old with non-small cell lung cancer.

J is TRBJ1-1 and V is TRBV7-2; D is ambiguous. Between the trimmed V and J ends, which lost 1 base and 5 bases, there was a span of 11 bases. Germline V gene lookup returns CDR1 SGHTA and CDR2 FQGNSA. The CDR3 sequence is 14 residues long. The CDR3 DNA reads TGTGCCAGCAGCTTAGGGTGGAGGAGAACTGAAGCTTTCTTT. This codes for CASSLGWRRTEAFF.

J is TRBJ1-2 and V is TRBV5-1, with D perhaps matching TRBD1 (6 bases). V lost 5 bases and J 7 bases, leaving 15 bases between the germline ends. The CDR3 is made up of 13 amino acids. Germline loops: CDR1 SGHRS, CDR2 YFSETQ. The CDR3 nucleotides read TGCGCCAGCAGTGAGCCAGGGGTTGGTGGCTACACCTTC. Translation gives CASSEPGVGGYTF.

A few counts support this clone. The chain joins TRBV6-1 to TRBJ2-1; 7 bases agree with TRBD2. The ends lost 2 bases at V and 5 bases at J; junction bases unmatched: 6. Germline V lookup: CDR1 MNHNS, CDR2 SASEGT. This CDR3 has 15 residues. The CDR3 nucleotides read TGTGCCAGCAGTGAATGGGGCGGGAGCCACAATGAGCAGTTCTTC. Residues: CASSEWGGSHNEQFF.

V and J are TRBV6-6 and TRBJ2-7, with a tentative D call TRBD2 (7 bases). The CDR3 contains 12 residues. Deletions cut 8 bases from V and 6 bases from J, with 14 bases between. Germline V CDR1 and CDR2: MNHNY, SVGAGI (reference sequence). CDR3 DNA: TGTGCCAGCTTCGGGGGGCGGCTCGAGCAGTACTTC. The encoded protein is CASFGGRLEQYF.

The CDR3 loop reads CASSFFRGDRGNAQYF. The CDR3 DNA follows: TGTGCCAGCAGCTTTTTTAGAGGGGACAGGGGTAACGCGCAGTATTTT. The chain couples TRBV11-2 to TRBJ2-3, with 10 nucleotides matching TRBD1. This CDR3 comprises 16 residues. V trimming: 3 bases; J trimming: 10 bases; junction bases outside the gene matches: 13. Per the germline V gene, CDR1 is SGHAT and CDR2 is FQNNGV.

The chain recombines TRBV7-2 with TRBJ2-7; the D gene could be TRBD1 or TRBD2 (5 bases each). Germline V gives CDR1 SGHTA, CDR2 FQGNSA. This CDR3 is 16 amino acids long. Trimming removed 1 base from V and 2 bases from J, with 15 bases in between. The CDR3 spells CASSLVSGTQPYEQYF. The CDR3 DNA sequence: TGTGCCAGCAGCTTAGTCTCCGGGACCCAACCCTACGAGCAGTACTTC.

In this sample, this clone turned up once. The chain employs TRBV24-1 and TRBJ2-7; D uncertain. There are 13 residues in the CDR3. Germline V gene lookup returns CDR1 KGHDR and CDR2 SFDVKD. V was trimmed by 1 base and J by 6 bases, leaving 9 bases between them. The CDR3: CATSDFTGAEQYF. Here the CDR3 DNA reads TGTGCCACCAGTGATTTTACGGGCGCCGAGCAGTACTTC.

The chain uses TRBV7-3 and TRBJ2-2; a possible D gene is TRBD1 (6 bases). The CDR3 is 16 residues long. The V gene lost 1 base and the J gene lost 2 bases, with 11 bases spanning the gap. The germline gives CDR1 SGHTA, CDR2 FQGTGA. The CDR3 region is CASSLRSGVNTGELFF. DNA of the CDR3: TGTGCCAGCAGCTTAAGGTCAGGGGTCAACACCGGGGAGCTGTTTTTT.

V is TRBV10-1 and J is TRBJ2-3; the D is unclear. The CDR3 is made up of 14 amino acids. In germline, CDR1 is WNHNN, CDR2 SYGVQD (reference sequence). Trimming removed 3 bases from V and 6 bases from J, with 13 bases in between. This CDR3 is CASSERRDGDTQYF. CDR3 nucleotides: TGCGCCAGCAGTGAAAGGCGAGACGGGGATACGCAGTATTTT.

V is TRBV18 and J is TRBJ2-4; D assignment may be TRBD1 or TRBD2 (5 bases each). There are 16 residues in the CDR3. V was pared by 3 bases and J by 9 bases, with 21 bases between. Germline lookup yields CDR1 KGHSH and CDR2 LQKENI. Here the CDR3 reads CASSPSGHRLLFIQYF. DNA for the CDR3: TGTGCCAGCTCACCCAGCGGCCACAGGTTATTATTCATTCAGTACTTC. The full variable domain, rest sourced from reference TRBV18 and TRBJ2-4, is NAGVMQNPRHLVRRRGQEARLRCSPMKGHSHVYWYRQLPEEGLKFMVYLQKENIIDESGMPKERFSAEFPKEGPSILRIQQVVRGDSAAYFCASSPSGHRLLFIQYFGAGTRLSVL.

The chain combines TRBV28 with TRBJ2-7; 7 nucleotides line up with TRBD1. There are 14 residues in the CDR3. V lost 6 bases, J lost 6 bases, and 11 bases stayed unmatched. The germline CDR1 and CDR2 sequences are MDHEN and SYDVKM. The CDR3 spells CASRPQPGTAEQYF. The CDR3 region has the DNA TGTGCCAGCAGGCCACAGCCTGGGACAGCCGAGCAGTACTTC.

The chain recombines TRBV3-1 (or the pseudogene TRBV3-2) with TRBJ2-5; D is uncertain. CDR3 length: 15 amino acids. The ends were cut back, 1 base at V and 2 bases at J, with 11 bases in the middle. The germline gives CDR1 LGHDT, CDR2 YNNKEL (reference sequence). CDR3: CASSQGSLGQETQYF. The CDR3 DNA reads TGTGCCAGCAGCCAAGGGTCGCTGGGGCAAGAGACCCAGTACTTC.

CDR3 in DNA: TGTGCCAGCAGTCCCCGGACAGGAATGAACACTGAAGCTTTCTTT. This encodes CASSPRTGMNTEAFF. This rearrangement joins TRBV6-2 or TRBV6-3 to TRBJ1-1; 7 bases map to TRBD1. Trimming removed 5 bases from V and 0 bases from J; junction bases left unmatched: 6. CDR3 length equals 15 residues. The germline gives CDR1 MNHEY, CDR2 SVGEGT.

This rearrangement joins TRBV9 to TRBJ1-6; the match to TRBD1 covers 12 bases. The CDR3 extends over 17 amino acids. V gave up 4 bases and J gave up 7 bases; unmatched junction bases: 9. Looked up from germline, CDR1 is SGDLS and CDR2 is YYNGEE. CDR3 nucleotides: TGTGCCAGCAGCCCAAGGGGGGGACAGGGGGCCAATTCACCCCTCCACTTT. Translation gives CASSPRGGQGANSPLHF.

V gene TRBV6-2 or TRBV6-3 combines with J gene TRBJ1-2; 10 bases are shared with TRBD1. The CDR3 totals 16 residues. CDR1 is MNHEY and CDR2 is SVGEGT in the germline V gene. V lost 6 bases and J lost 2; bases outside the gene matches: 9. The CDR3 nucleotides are TGTGCCAGCAGCCGAAGTGGGACAGGGGTGAACTATGGCTACACCTTC. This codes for CASSRSGTGVNYGYTF.

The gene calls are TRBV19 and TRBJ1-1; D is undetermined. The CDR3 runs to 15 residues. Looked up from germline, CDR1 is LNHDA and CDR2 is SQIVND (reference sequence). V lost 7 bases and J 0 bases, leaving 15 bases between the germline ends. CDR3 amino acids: CASIPGQSMNTEAFF. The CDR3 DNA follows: TGTGCCAGTATCCCGGGCCAGTCCATGAACACTGAAGCTTTCTTT.

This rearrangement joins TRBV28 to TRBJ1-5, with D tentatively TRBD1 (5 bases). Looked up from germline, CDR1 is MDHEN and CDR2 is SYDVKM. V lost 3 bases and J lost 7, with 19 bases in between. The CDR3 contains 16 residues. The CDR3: CASSLSFTGGGQPQHF. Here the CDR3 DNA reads TGTGCCAGCAGTTTGAGTTTTACGGGGGGAGGACAGCCCCAGCATTTT.

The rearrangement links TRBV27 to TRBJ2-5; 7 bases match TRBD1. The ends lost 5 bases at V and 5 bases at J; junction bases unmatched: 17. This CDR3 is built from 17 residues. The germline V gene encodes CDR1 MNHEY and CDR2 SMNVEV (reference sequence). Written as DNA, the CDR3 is TGTGCCAGCAGTCCACTAACCACAGGACAGGATCCGGAGACCCAGTACTTC. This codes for CASSPLTTGQDPETQYF.

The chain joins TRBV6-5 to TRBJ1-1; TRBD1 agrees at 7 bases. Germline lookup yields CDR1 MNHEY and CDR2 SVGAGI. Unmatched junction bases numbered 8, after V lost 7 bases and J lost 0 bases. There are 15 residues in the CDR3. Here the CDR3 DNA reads TGTGCCAGCAAGCCGGGACAGAACATGAACACTGAAGCTTTCTTT. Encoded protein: CASKPGQNMNTEAFF.

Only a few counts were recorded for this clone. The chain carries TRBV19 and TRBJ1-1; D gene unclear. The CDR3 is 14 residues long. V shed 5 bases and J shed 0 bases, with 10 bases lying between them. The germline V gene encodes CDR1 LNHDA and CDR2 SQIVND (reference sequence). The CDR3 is CASSPLVVNTEAFF. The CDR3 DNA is TGTGCCAGTAGTCCCCTAGTAGTGAACACTGAAGCTTTCTTT.

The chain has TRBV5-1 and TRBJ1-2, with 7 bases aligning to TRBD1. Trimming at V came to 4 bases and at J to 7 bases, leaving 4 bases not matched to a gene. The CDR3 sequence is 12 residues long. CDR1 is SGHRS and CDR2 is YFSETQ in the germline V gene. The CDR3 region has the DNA TGCGCCAGCAGCCTGGACAGGAGTGGCTACACCTTC. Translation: CASSLDRSGYTF.